The 16 T cell receptor beta chains below were found in one sample sequenced in a study of blood T cell repertoires in COVID-19. This table comes from immunoSEQ multiplex PCR, and its TCRdb copy is limited to in-frame clones, with some not included. Among under 250,000 clones listed, around 80% were seen once. Specimen: peripheral blood. The receptors shown here come from a woman in her seventies with acute or convalescent COVID-19.

Many counts were recorded for this clone. V gene TRBV7-2 combines with J gene TRBJ2-3, with D tentatively TRBD2 (5 bases). Germline V lookup: CDR1 SGHTA, CDR2 FQGNSA. This CDR3 contains 14 residues. With 3 bases removed from V and 3 bases from J, the gap between germline ends came to 10 bases. CDR3 bases: TGTGCCAGCAGCTTGCCGGGATTAACAGATACGCAGTATTTT. It specifies CASSLPGLTDTQYF. Based on the CDR3 plus reference TRBV7-2 and TRBJ2-3, the full variable domain is GAGVSQSPSNKVTEKGKDVELRCDPISGHTALYWYRQSLGQGLEFLIYFQGNSAPDKSGLPSDRFSAERTGGSVSTLTIQRTQQEDSAVYLCASSLPGLTDTQYFGPGTRLTVL.

The chain recombines TRBV6-4 with TRBJ2-5; D perhaps matches TRBD1 (6 bases). Germline values: CDR1 MRHNA, CDR2 SNTAGT. The CDR3 is 15 amino acids. This CDR3 is CAGGIKQGSEETQYF. The DNA for the CDR3 is TGTGCGGGCGGAATAAAACAGGGTTCGGAGGAGACCCAGTACTTC.

The chain couples TRBV21-1 to TRBJ2-7; the table's D gene call, TRBD1, was not cross checked with the DNA. TRBV21-1 is flagged as a pseudogene. This CDR3 has 14 residues. The CDR3 reads CASTQDSPRYEQYV. The CDR3 nucleotides read TGTGCCAGCACCCAGGACAGCCCCCGCTACGAGCAGTACGTC.

The chain is built from TRBV5-8 and TRBJ1-6; 8 bases fit TRBD1. The CDR3 is 18 residues long. Trimming at V came to 6 bases and at J to 0 bases, leaving 11 bases not matched to a gene. CDR1 is SGHTS and CDR2 is YDEGEE in the germline V gene. CDR3 protein: CASTGRQGAGSYNSPLHF. The CDR3 region has the DNA TGTGCCAGCACCGGGAGGCAGGGGGCAGGCTCCTATAATTCACCCCTCCACTTT. The complete variable domain, with remaining parts taken from reference TRBV5-8 and TRBJ1-6, reads EAGVTQSPTHLIKTRGQQATLRCSPISGHTSVYWYQQALGLGLQFLLWYDEGEERNRGNFPPRFSGRQFPNYSSELNVNALELEDSALYLCASTGRQGAGSYNSPLHFGNGTRLTVT.

The V and J genes are TRBV10-3 and TRBJ2-3; TRBD2 might be the D (5 bases). V was cut by 6 bases and J by 3 bases, with 13 bases left in between. Germline assignment: CDR1 ENHRY and CDR2 SYGVKD. The CDR3 is 14 amino acids. CDR3 coding DNA: TGTGCCATCAGACAAGGACTCGAGACAGATACGCAGTATTTT. Translation: CAIRQGLETDTQYF.

The V call is TRBV28, the J call TRBJ2-7; D is undetermined. There are 15 residues in the CDR3. Germline V lookup: CDR1 MDHEN, CDR2 SYDVKM. The V gene lost 5 bases and the J gene lost 4 bases, with 18 bases spanning the gap. In DNA, the CDR3 is TGTGCCAGCAGTGCCTTGAGGCCGGGTAGGTACGAGCAGTACGTC. Translation: CASSALRPGRYEQYV.

The chain is built from TRBV9 and TRBJ1-1; 10 nucleotides agree with TRBD1. The germline V gene encodes CDR1 SGDLS and CDR2 YYNGEE. CDR3 length: 15 residues. J was trimmed by 5 bases and V by 0 bases; bases with no gene match: 4. Written as DNA, the CDR3 is TGTGCCAGCAGCGTAGGGAGGACAGGGGGAACTGAAGCTTTCTTT. Its translation: CASSVGRTGGTEAFF.

This chain links TRBV7-2 with TRBJ2-7; unclear D gene. The CDR3 is 15 amino acids. Looked up from germline, CDR1 is SGHTA and CDR2 is FQGNSA. V lost 4 bases to trimming and J lost 6 bases, with 19 bases between them. CDR3 sequence: CASSSPIVRPGEQYF. For the CDR3, the DNA is TGTGCCAGCAGCTCTCCTATCGTCCGCCCAGGCGAGCAGTACTTC.

Worth noting for this clone: This sample includes further DNA sequences coding for the same CDR3. The chain joins TRBV27 to TRBJ1-1; a weak D match, TRBD1 (5 bases). The CDR3 covers 14 residues. Germline CDR1 MNHEY, CDR2 SMNVEV (reference sequence). Trimming stripped 2 bases from V and 1 base from J, with 8 bases between. The CDR3 spells CASSLEQGNTEAFF. DNA for the CDR3: TGTGCCAGCAGTTTAGAGCAGGGGAACACTGAAGCTTTCTTT.

The chain has TRBV10-3 and TRBJ2-2; the D gene is possibly TRBD1 (5 bases). Germline values: CDR1 ENHRY, CDR2 SYGVKD. Trimming took off 9 bases at V and 3 bases at J, with 14 bases between the two ends. The CDR3 is made up of 14 amino acids. The CDR3 nucleotides are TGTGCCATAACGATCGACAGATACACCGGGGAGCTGTTTTTT. The encoded protein is CAITIDRYTGELFF.

The chain combines TRBV27 with TRBJ1-2; D not certain. Trimming pared 3 bases from V and 7 bases from J, leaving 15 bases between. The CDR3 consists of 14 residues. Germline V gene data show CDR1 as MNHEY and CDR2 as SMNVEV (reference sequence). The CDR3 sequence is CASSLAGLGGGYTF. The DNA for the CDR3 is TGTGCCAGCAGTTTGGCGGGGTTGGGAGGTGGCTACACCTTC.

This sequence joins TRBV2 and TRBJ2-3; TRBD2 aligns across 8 bases. The CDR3 is 14 residues long. The V gene's germline CDR1 is SNHLY and CDR2 FYNNEI. Germline trimming cut 7 bases from V and 2 bases from J; bases unmatched to any gene: 5. The CDR3 region is CASIYGGDTDTQYF. The CDR3 DNA reads as TGTGCCAGCATTTACGGGGGGGACACAGATACGCAGTATTTT.

The chain couples TRBV12-3 or TRBV12-4 to TRBJ1-2, with TRBD1 as a possible D gene (5 bases). Trimming pared 5 bases from V and 9 bases from J, leaving 16 bases between. The CDR3 is 13 residues long. Here the CDR3 DNA reads TGTGCCAGCAGTCCTCAGGGAAAGGATCGCTACACCTTC. Residues: CASSPQGKDRYTF.

DNA of the CDR3: TGTGCCAGTAGTACTCAGGTAACCTCCTACGAGCAGTACTTC. This codes for CASSTQVTSYEQYF. V is TRBV19 and J is TRBJ2-7; D call uncertain. The CDR3 has 14 amino acids. Trimming stripped 4 bases from V and 0 bases from J, with 10 bases between. The germline gives CDR1 LNHDA, CDR2 SQIVND (reference sequence).

This clone was counted only a few times. The J gene is TRBJ1-2, the V gene TRBV30; 9 bases are a match to TRBD1. This CDR3 has 12 residues. Germline V gene lookup returns CDR1 GTSNPN and CDR2 SVGIG (reference sequence). Germline trimming cut 5 bases from V and 6 bases from J; bases unmatched to any gene: 4. Here the CDR3 reads CAWGQGWNGYTF. CDR3 nucleotide sequence: TGTGCCTGGGGACAGGGGTGGAATGGCTACACCTTC.

The chain recombines TRBV7-9 with TRBJ2-1; 9 nucleotides match TRBD1. Unmatched junction bases numbered 10, after V lost 3 bases and J lost 7 bases. Germline loops: CDR1 SEHNR, CDR2 FQNEAQ (reference sequence). CDR3 size: 16 residues. The CDR3 loop reads CASSLRSQGAGNEQFF. The CDR3 nucleotides read TGTGCCAGCAGCTTGAGGTCACAGGGGGCAGGGAATGAGCAGTTCTTC.